This entry is about one TCR beta chain. Original data processing: Reference gene primer amplification gave nucleated cell count estimates. Method: immunoSEQ multiplex PCR; TCRdb's copy keeps in-frame clones and lacks some. V, J and clone size were drawn from that table, and D and trimming were deduced from the DNA. Counted here are about 120,000 clones, around 88% occurring once; the ten biggest clones make up over 15%. The data were taken from a study of blood T cell repertoires in COVID-19. Turning to the study itself: The United States, Italy and Spain provided the acute and convalescent COVID-19 samples. PBMCs, B-cell-depleted T cells, or T cells provided the cDNA or gDNA that made up the material.

The germline CDR1 and CDR2 sequences are MNHEY and SMNVEV (reference sequence). There are 11 residues in the CDR3. The chain recombines TRBV27 with TRBJ1-1, with TRBD1 identical over 7 bases. Input material: peripheral blood. This TCR came from a human donor with acute or convalescent COVID-19. The donor label of this sample is uncertain. Here the CDR3 reads CVTGWYPEAFF. In DNA, the CDR3 is TGTGTGACAGGGTGGTACCCTGAAGCTTTCTTT.